These T cell receptor beta chains were read from a single sample in a study of cytomegalovirus exposure and HLA in healthy donors. The data were produced by immunoSEQ multiplex PCR, yet TCRdb's version contains in-frame clones alone and is incomplete. The data contain about 170,000 clones, over 85% of them singletons. The specimen was PBMCs. These receptors originate from a woman younger than 30 in good health and CMV-seropositive. The CDR3 runs from the conserved cysteine through the conserved F or W. Each record gives: D gene, CDR3 length, V gene, clone size, J gene, CDR3 protein, CDR3 DNA. D genes are given only for firm matches. Expanded clones get a size class; other rows say once, few or many, or leave the size out.

D gene: -; CDR3 length: 15; V gene: TRBV30; clone size: -; J gene: TRBJ1-1; CDR3 protein: CAWSSWSPGNTEAFF; CDR3 DNA: TGTGCCTGGAGTTCCTGGTCTCCGGGGAACACTGAAGCTTTCTTT
D gene: -; CDR3 length: 13; V gene: TRBV29-1; clone size: -; J gene: TRBJ1-1; CDR3 protein: CSVERSANTEAFF; CDR3 DNA: TGCAGCGTTGAGAGGTCAGCGAACACTGAAGCTTTCTTT
D gene: TRBD2; CDR3 length: 16; V gene: TRBV6-1; clone size: -; J gene: TRBJ2-7; CDR3 protein: CASSEPPGLASDEQYF; CDR3 DNA: TGTGCCAGCAGTGAACCACCGGGACTAGCCTCCGACGAGCAGTACTTC
D gene: -; CDR3 length: 11; V gene: TRBV19; clone size: -; J gene: TRBJ1-5; CDR3 protein: CASSAGEPQHF; CDR3 DNA: TGTGCCAGTAGTGCCGGAGAGCCCCAGCATTTT
D gene: TRBD2; CDR3 length: 15; V gene: TRBV4-1; clone size: -; J gene: TRBJ2-5; CDR3 protein: CASSQGLAGLGAQYF; CDR3 DNA: TGCGCCAGCAGCCAAGGACTAGCCGGGTTGGGGGCCCAGTACTTC
D gene: TRBD2; CDR3 length: 14; V gene: TRBV7-7; clone size: -; J gene: TRBJ2-1; CDR3 protein: CASSLGTSGAQQFF; CDR3 DNA: TGTGCTAGCAGCTTGGGTACTAGCGGGGCCCAGCAGTTCTTC
D gene: -; CDR3 length: 14; V gene: TRBV4-3; clone size: -; J gene: TRBJ1-5; CDR3 protein: CASSQDRSDQPQHF; CDR3 DNA: TGCGCCAGCAGCCAAGATCGATCGGATCAGCCCCAGCATTTT
D gene: TRBD2; CDR3 length: 15; V gene: TRBV7-6; clone size: -; J gene: TRBJ2-3; CDR3 protein: CASSPTGGGTDTQYF; CDR3 DNA: TGTGCCAGCAGCCCCACGGGAGGTGGCACAGATACGCAGTATTTT
D gene: TRBD2; CDR3 length: 16; V gene: TRBV15; clone size: -; J gene: TRBJ2-7; CDR3 protein: CATSRTYGGSSYEQYF; CDR3 DNA: TGTGCCACCAGCAGAACCTATGGCGGGAGCTCCTACGAGCAGTACTTC
D gene: TRBD1; CDR3 length: 15; V gene: TRBV9; clone size: -; J gene: TRBJ2-7; CDR3 protein: CASSVEGQGGYEQYF; CDR3 DNA: TGTGCCAGCAGCGTAGAGGGACAGGGCGGCTACGAGCAGTACTTC
D gene: TRBD1; CDR3 length: 18; V gene: TRBV5-1; clone size: once; J gene: TRBJ2-2; CDR3 protein: CASSYSPPGQGGTGELFF; CDR3 DNA: TGCGCCAGCAGCTACTCCCCTCCCGGACAGGGGGGTACCGGGGAGCTGTTTTTT
D gene: -; CDR3 length: 14; V gene: TRBV18; clone size: -; J gene: TRBJ1-2; CDR3 protein: CASSPSGANYGYTF; CDR3 DNA: TGTGCCAGCTCACCTTCAGGGGCTAACTATGGCTACACCTTC
D gene: -; CDR3 length: 14; V gene: TRBV28; clone size: -; J gene: TRBJ1-1; CDR3 protein: CASSLLTENTEAFF; CDR3 DNA: TGTGCCAGCAGTTTATTAACTGAGAACACTGAAGCTTTCTTT
D gene: -; CDR3 length: 13; V gene: TRBV18; clone size: -; J gene: TRBJ1-5; CDR3 protein: CASSPAMDQPQHF; CDR3 DNA: TGTGCCAGCTCACCAGCGATGGATCAGCCCCAGCATTTT
D gene: -; CDR3 length: 12; V gene: TRBV6-4; clone size: -; J gene: TRBJ1-1; CDR3 protein: CASSGPGTEAFF; CDR3 DNA: TGTGCCAGCAGTGGGCCGGGGACTGAAGCTTTCTTT
D gene: -; CDR3 length: 13; V gene: TRBV10-2; clone size: -; J gene: TRBJ2-3; CDR3 protein: CASSEFRGDTQYF; CDR3 DNA: TGCGCCAGCAGTGAGTTCCGGGGGGATACGCAGTATTTT
D gene: -; CDR3 length: 13; V gene: TRBV11-3; clone size: -; J gene: TRBJ1-2; CDR3 protein: CASSLIPGAGYTF; CDR3 DNA: TGTGCCAGCAGCTTAATTCCAGGGGCTGGCTACACCTTC
D gene: TRBD2; CDR3 length: 19; V gene: TRBV2; clone size: -; J gene: TRBJ2-1; CDR3 protein: CASSDPGLAENQIGGEQFF; CDR3 DNA: TGTGCCAGCAGTGACCCAGGACTAGCGGAAAATCAAATTGGGGGGGAGCAGTTCTTC
D gene: -; CDR3 length: 14; V gene: TRBV27; clone size: -; J gene: TRBJ1-4; CDR3 protein: CASSESGRGEKLFF; CDR3 DNA: TGTGCCAGCAGTGAATCAGGGAGGGGTGAAAAACTGTTTTTT
D gene: -; CDR3 length: 15; V gene: TRBV5-1; clone size: -; J gene: TRBJ2-5; CDR3 protein: CASSLGNRVRETQYF; CDR3 DNA: TGCGCCAGCAGCTTGGGGAACAGGGTCCGAGAGACCCAGTACTTC
D gene: TRBD1; CDR3 length: 20; V gene: TRBV7-3; clone size: -; J gene: TRBJ2-1; CDR3 protein: CASSLMGTGGPVGSYNEQFF; CDR3 DNA: TGTGCCAGCAGCTTAATGGGGACAGGGGGCCCGGTAGGGTCCTACAATGAGCAGTTCTTC
D gene: TRBD1; CDR3 length: 16; V gene: TRBV6-5; clone size: -; J gene: TRBJ1-2; CDR3 protein: CASSFPGQPYWYGYTF; CDR3 DNA: TGTGCCAGCAGTTTCCCGGGACAGCCTTATTGGTATGGCTACACCTTC
D gene: -; CDR3 length: 11; V gene: TRBV20-1; clone size: -; J gene: TRBJ2-7; CDR3 protein: CSARSRLEQYF; CDR3 DNA: TGCAGTGCTAGATCCAGACTCGAGCAGTACTTC
D gene: -; CDR3 length: 14; V gene: TRBV16; clone size: -; J gene: TRBJ1-1; CDR3 protein: CASSQSVVNTEAFF; CDR3 DNA: TGTGCCAGCAGCCAATCGGTAGTGAACACTGAAGCTTTCTTT